The T cell receptor (beta chain) described here comes from a study of Graves' ophthalmopathy and Graves' hyperthyroidism (dated by TCRdb to 2017 to 2018). A note on the overall study: Peripheral blood was collected before any treatment was given, at the time of initial diagnosis. T-cell repertoires of thyroid tissue and blood were compared in 5 or 6 hyperthyroidism patients. An independent validation cohort was composed of 18 hyperthyroidism patients and more than 15 patients who later progressed from hyperthyroidism to ophthalmopathy. To explore V-J signatures that separate ophthalmopathy from hyperthyroidism, a discovery set of more than 95 patients was enrolled, consisting of about 43 with ophthalmopathy and about 60 with stable hyperthyroidism. In total, approximately 140 blood samples were TCR-sequenced: roughly 45 ophthalmopathy, some 75 hyperthyroidism and around 17 hyperthyroidism-to-ophthalmopathy patients. Once sampling was done, hyperthyroidism patients were given methimazole at a starting dose of 30 mg daily, while ophthalmopathy patients were given high-dose intravenous methylprednisolone. The study used signatures of the TCR beta repertoire to tell Graves' ophthalmopathy apart from Graves' hyperthyroidism and to predict which patients would progress to ophthalmopathy.

TCR beta CDR3 regions were amplified from RNA transcripts for repertoire sequencing. A first-round RT-PCR used HTBI primers with the Qiagen OneStep RT-PCR kit, followed by a second-round multiplex PCR, size selection and purification. The libraries underwent paired-end sequencing with 100 bp reads on an Illumina HiSeq2000. The study's processing was this. SOAPnuke was used for read processing, and reads with adapters, uncalled bases, a mean Phred below 15, or no exact constant-primer or identifier match were discarded. COPE v1.2.5 was used to merge high-quality paired reads. Each unique nucleotide sequence was defined as a clonotype, and clonotypes were aligned to IMGT TRB V, D and J references with MiTCR v1.1. Analysis was restricted to V-J combinations with a frequency above 0.0001, which covered 99.2% of repertoires. For each V-J combination, a TCR clonal expansion and chaos score was defined as F50 clonal expansion divided by the chaos observed in the TCRdist matrix. Welch's t-statistics and random forest were used to reduce the features to 10 to 15 V-J combinations, which were then used as input to a naive Bayes classifier. The similarity between thyroid and blood repertoires was quantified using the Morisita-Horn index. TCRdb ran its own pipeline on the public reads, namely fastp trimming at Q25 and MiXCR clone calling, and kept in-frame beta chains. Under each unique CDR3 protein, matching rows form one entry showing the most common genes and DNA. These V and J calls originate from TCRdb's pipeline instead of the authors' own analysis. The sample table shows approximately 700,000 distinct CDR3 sequences, and just over 40% are seen once. The ten largest clonotypes hold over 2.5% of the sample.

Patients with ophthalmopathy had moderately to severely active disease, with a Clinical Activity Score of 3 or more, a NOSPECS grade of 4 or more, and a disease duration of less than 3 months. Anyone with other autoimmune diseases, uncontrolled infections, pregnancy or lactation was excluded from the study. Clinical symptoms, serum thyroxine, TRAb, thyroid ultrasound and orbital computed tomography were used for diagnosis. Ficoll-Paque density gradient centrifugation was used to isolate PBMCs from around 10 ml of fresh peripheral blood. Total RNA was extracted with Trizol reagent and quality-checked on an Agilent 2100 Bioanalyzer. This clonotype was picked up many times. The antigen it recognizes is unknown. Qualities for individual bases were not recorded, and no much larger clone is one base off. The paper's findings and limits, for the study overall: The 13-signature model separated ophthalmopathy from stable hyperthyroidism with about 86% sensitivity and approximately 83% specificity in cross-validation, and 80%/75% in the test set. In validation, the model predicted ophthalmopathy progression with about 71% sensitivity and around 72% specificity; roughly eleven predicted patients were CT-confirmed with GO in a median of approximately 6.5 months. Among expanded thyroid clonotypes with frequency above 0.001, most also showed up in blood, which suggests that blood repertoires may reflect the thyroid immune response. Sample size was not statistically predetermined, and group allocation was not concealed from the investigators.

The CDR1 and CDR2 encoded by the germline V gene are WSHSY and SAAADI. Inclusive of the bounding cysteine and phenylalanine, the CDR3 is 14 residues long. Left in the record is the CDR3 DNA by itself, 42 bases read in frame from the first base. V is pruned by 7 bases and J by 4 bases, leaving 8 bases of the junction without a gene match. Sequencing was carried out using peripheral blood. The receptor was isolated from an adult man with Graves' ophthalmopathy. This sequence uses TRBV10-2 and TRBJ1-1, and 8 junctional nucleotides match TRBD1. The DNA sequence is as follows: TGCGCCAGCATTACCGGACAGGGCGTCACTGAAGCTTTCTTT. Its translation is CASITGQGVTEAFF.